This T cell receptor (beta chain) comes out of a study of T cell responses to AZD1222 COVID-19 vaccine. The wider study: Second-dose timings of about 4 or about 12 weeks were pooled.

TCRdb's table, derived via immunoSEQ multiplex PCR, lists solely in-frame clones and lacks some. The sample records some 130,000 clones, just over 90% being singletons. Trimming cost V 5 bases and J 6 bases, with 17 bases left between them. CDR3 size: 14 residues. Germline V gene sequence: CDR1 MNHEY, CDR2 SMNVEV (reference sequence). This sample comprised peripheral blood, obtained on day 0 of AZD1222 vaccination. The chain is built from TRBV27 and TRBJ2-7; D is perhaps TRBD2 (6 bases). The clonotype originates from an adult in good health. The CDR3 protein is CASSKGTSMAEQYF. The CDR3 bases are TGTGCCAGCAGTAAAGGGACTTCTATGGCCGAGCAGTACTTC.